The 8 T cell receptor beta chains reported below all come from one sample, sequenced in a study of long-term antiretroviral therapy in people with HIV (dated by TCRdb to 2022 to 2024). The immunoSEQ hsTCRB v3.0 assay was used at survey level resolution to sequence the TRB variable region. TCRdb re-hosts the immuneACCESS table, in-frame sequences only. Its copies lack some clones; in the studies checked, an unresolved V gene accounts for under half of them, and the cause for the rest is not known. In this sample the table shows about 22,000 clones, about four fifths of which occur a single time. Around 4% of the sample comes from the top ten. The source material was unsorted PBMCs, sampled roughly 6.2 years after starting antiretroviral therapy. The receptors here all came from a man aged 30 to 39 with HIV.

This clone was detected once. The chain uses TRBV6-4 and TRBJ2-1; D perhaps matches TRBD2 (5 bases). V lost 3 bases and J 10 bases, leaving 16 bases between the germline ends. The CDR3 loop spans 14 amino acids. CDR1 is MRHNA and CDR2 is SNTAGT in the germline V gene. The CDR3: CASSESSPSREQFF. CDR3 in DNA: TGTGCCAGCAGTGAGTCTAGCCCTTCAAGGGAGCAGTTCTTC.

CDR3 DNA sequence: TGCGCCAGCAGCTTGAACCCGGGACTAGCGGGGGAAGGCAAAAACATTCAGTACTTC. This codes for CASSLNPGLAGEGKNIQYF. The chain joins TRBV5-1 to TRBJ2-4; 14 positions match TRBD2. J lost 3 bases, V lost 1 base, and 9 bases had no gene match. The CDR3 consists of 19 residues. CDR1 SGHRS and CDR2 YFSETQ come from the germline V gene. The complete variable domain, with remaining parts taken from reference TRBV5-1 and TRBJ2-4, reads KAGVTQTPRYLIKTRGQQVTLSCSPISGHRSVSWYQQTPGQGLQFLFEYFSETQRNKGNFPGRFSGRQFSNSRSEMNVSTLELGDSALYLCASSLNPGLAGEGKNIQYFGAGTRLSVL.

The rearrangement uses TRBV9 and TRBJ2-5; 10 positions match TRBD2. The germline V gene has CDR1 SGDLS and CDR2 YYNGEE. The junction had 6 bases not matched to a gene; V was cut back by 0 bases and J by 4 bases. CDR3 length equals 16 residues. The CDR3 DNA sequence: TGTGCCAGCAGCGTAGACCCGGGACTAGCGTCAGAGACCCAGTACTTC. Translation: CASSVDPGLASETQYF.

The gene calls are TRBV7-2 and TRBJ2-7, with 7 positions matching TRBD2. Germline values: CDR1 SGHTA, CDR2 FQGNSA. Trimming removed 5 bases from V and 2 bases from J; junction bases left unmatched: 15. There are 17 residues in the CDR3. The CDR3 sequence: CASSPRLEKRGPYEQYF. The CDR3 nucleotides are TGTGCCAGCAGCCCTAGATTGGAGAAGCGGGGACCCTACGAGCAGTACTTC.

The chain uses TRBV29-1 and TRBJ2-5; maybe TRBD2 (5 bases). The CDR3 is made up of 13 amino acids. Germline V gene data show CDR1 as SQVTM and CDR2 as ANQGSEA. The V end was cut by 4 bases, the J end by 4 bases, with 13 bases between. The CDR3 loop reads CSVGGSAPETQYF. The CDR3 bases are TGCAGCGTTGGAGGTAGCGCCCCAGAGACCCAGTACTTC.

The chain has TRBV27 and TRBJ2-3; 9 bases fit TRBD1. Unmatched junction bases numbered 5, after V lost 6 bases and J lost 1 base. CDR3 length equals 15 residues. CDR1 is MNHEY, CDR2 SMNVEV, per germline (reference sequence). The CDR3 region is CASRPQGARTDTQYF. CDR3 sequence (DNA): TGTGCCAGCAGACCACAGGGGGCGCGCACAGATACGCAGTATTTT.

This clone has a single count. The J gene is TRBJ2-2, the V gene TRBV6-4, with D perhaps being TRBD1 or TRBD2 (5 bases each). Germline values: CDR1 MRHNA, CDR2 SNTAGT. This CDR3 has 14 residues. Trimming shortened V by 0 bases and J by 3 bases, and 5 bases separated the two germline ends. The CDR3 region is CASSDSGDTGELFF. CDR3 coding DNA: TGTGCCAGCAGTGACTCGGGGGACACCGGGGAGCTGTTTTTT.

V is TRBV7-3 and J is TRBJ2-7; D unclear. The V gene lost 0 bases and the J gene lost 2 bases, with 5 bases spanning the gap. Germline CDR1 and CDR2: SGHTA and FQGTGA. The length of the CDR3 is 13 residues. The CDR3 loop is CASSLTLPYEQYF. The DNA of the CDR3 is TGTGCCAGCAGCTTAACGCTGCCCTACGAGCAGTACTTC.